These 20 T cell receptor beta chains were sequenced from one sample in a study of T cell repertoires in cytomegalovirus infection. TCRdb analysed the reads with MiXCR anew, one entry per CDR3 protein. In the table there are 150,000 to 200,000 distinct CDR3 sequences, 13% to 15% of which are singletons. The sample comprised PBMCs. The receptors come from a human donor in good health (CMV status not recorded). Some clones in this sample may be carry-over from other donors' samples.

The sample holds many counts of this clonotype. DNA of the CDR3: TGTGCCAGCAGCCTCGGACGGAGTTATGGCTACACCTTC. Amino acids: CASSLGRSYGYTF. This chain uses TRBV7-2 with TRBJ1-2; no definite D call. Trimming left V 5 bases short and J 5 bases short, with 12 bases between. CDR1 is SGHTA, CDR2 FQGNSA, per germline. This CDR3 has 13 residues. The full variable domain, completed using reference TRBV7-2 and TRBJ1-2, is GAGVSQSPSNKVTEKGKDVELRCDPISGHTALYWYRQSLGQGLEFLIYFQGNSAPDKSGLPSDRFSAERTGGSVSTLTIQRTQQEDSAVYLCASSLGRSYGYTFGSGTRLTVV.

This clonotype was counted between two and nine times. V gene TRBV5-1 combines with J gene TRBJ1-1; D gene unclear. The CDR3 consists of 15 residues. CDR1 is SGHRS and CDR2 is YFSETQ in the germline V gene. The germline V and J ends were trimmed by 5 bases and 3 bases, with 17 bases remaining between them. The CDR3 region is CASRAGTLLDTEAFF. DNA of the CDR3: TGCGCCAGCAGGGCAGGAACCCTGTTGGACACTGAAGCTTTCTTT. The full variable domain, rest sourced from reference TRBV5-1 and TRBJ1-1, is KAGVTQTPRYLIKTRGQQVTLSCSPISGHRSVSWYQQTPGQGLQFLFEYFSETQRNKGNFPGRFSGRQFSNSRSEMNVSTLELGDSALYLCASRAGTLLDTEAFFGQGTRLTVV.

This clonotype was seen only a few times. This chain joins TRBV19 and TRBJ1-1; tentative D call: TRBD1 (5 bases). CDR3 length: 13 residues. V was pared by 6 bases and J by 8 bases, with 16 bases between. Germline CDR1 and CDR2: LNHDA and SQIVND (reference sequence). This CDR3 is CASRIVAREEAFF. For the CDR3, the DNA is TGTGCCAGTAGAATTGTCGCCAGGGAGGAAGCTTTCTTT.

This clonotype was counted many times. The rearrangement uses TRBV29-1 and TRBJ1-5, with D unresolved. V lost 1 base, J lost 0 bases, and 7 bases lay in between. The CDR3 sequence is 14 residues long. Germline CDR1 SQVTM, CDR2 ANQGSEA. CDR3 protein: CSVEVGGSNQPQHF. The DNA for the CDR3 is TGCAGCGTTGAAGTGGGAGGTAGCAATCAGCCCCAGCATTTT.

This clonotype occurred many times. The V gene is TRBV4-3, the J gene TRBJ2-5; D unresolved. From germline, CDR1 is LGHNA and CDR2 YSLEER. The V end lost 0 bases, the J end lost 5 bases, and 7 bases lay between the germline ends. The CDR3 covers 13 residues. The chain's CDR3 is CASSQDPMETQYF. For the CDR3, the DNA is TGCGCCAGCAGCCAAGACCCGATGGAGACCCAGTACTTC.

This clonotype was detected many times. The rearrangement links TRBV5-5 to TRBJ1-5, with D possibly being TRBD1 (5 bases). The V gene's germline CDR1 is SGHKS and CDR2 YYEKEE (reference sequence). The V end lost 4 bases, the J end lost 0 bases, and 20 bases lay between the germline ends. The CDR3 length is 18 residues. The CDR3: CASSPELTAGSSNQPQHF. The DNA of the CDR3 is TGTGCCAGCAGCCCTGAACTGACAGCGGGAAGTAGCAATCAGCCCCAGCATTTT.

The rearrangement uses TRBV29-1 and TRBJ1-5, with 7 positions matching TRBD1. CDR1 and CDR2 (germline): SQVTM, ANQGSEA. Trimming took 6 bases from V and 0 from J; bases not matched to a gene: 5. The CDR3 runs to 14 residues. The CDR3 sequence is CSVTGESSNQPQHF. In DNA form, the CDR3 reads TGCAGCGTCACAGGGGAGTCTAGCAATCAGCCCCAGCATTTT.

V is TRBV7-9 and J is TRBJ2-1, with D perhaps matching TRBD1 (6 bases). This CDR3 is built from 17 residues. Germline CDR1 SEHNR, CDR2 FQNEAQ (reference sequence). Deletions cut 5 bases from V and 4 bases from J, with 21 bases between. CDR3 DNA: TGTGCCAGCAGCCACCCACGAGGGGGACCGGGGTACAATGAGCAGTTCTTC. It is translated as CASSHPRGGPGYNEQFF.

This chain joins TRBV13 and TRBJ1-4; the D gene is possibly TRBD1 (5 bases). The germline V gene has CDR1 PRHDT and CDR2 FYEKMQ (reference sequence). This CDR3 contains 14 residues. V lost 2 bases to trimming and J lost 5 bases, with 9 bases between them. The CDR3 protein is CASSLKTANEKLFF. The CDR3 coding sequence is TGTGCCAGCAGCTTAAAGACAGCGAATGAAAAACTGTTTTTT.

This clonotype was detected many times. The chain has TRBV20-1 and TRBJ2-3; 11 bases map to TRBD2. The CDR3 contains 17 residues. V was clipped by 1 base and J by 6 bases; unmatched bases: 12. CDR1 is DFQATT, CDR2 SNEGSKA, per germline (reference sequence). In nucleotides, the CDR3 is TGCAGTGCTAGAGGTCTAGCGGGGGGCCGCGCGTCCGATACGCAGTATTTT. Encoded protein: CSARGLAGGRASDTQYF.

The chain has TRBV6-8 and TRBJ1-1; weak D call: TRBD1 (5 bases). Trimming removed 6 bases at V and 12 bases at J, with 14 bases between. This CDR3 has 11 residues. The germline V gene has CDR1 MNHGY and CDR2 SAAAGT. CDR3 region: CASRGLKGPFF. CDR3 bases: TGTGCCAGCAGGGGGCTGAAGGGACCTTTCTTT.

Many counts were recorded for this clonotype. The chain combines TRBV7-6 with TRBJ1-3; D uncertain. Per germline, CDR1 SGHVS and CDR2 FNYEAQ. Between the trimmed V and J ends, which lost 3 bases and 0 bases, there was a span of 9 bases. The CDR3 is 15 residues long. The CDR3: CASSFTAASGNTIYF. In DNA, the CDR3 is TGTGCCAGCAGCTTTACGGCGGCCTCTGGAAACACCATATATTTT.

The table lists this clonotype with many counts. CDR3 sequence: CASSLITGSSYEQYF. For the CDR3, the DNA is TGTGCCAGCAGCTTAATCACGGGGTCCTCCTACGAGCAGTACTTC. J is TRBJ2-7 and V is TRBV11-2, with TRBD2 as a possible D gene (5 bases). The CDR3 consists of 15 residues. Germline CDR1 reads SGHAT; CDR2 reads FQNNGV. With 2 bases removed from V and 0 bases from J, the gap between germline ends came to 11 bases.

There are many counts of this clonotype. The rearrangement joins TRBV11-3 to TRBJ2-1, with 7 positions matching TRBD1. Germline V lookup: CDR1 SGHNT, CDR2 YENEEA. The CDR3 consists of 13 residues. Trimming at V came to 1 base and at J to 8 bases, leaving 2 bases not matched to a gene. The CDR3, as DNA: TGTGCCAGCAGCTTAGGACAGGGAGATGAGCAGTTCTTC. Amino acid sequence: CASSLGQGDEQFF.

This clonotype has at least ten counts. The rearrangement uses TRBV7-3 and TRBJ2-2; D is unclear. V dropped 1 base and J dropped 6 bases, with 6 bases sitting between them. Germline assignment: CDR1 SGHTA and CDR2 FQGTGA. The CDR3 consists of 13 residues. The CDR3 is CASSLRAAGELFF. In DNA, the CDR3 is TGTGCCAGCAGCTTAAGGGCCGCCGGGGAGCTGTTTTTT.

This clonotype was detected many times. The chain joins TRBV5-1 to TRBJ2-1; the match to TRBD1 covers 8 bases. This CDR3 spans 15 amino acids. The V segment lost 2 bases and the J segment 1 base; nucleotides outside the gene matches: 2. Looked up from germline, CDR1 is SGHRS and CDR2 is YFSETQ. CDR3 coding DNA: TGCGCCAGCAGCTTTAACAGGGGGTCCTACAATGAGCAGTTCTTC. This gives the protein CASSFNRGSYNEQFF.

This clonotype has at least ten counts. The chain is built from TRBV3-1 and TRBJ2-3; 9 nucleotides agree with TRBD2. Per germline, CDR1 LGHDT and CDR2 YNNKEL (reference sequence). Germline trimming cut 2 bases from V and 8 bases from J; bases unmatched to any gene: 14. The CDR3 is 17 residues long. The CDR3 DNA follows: TGTGCCAGCAGCCAAAGTGGGACTAGCTGGGGCCCTTCTACGCAGTATTTT. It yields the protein CASSQSGTSWGPSTQYF.

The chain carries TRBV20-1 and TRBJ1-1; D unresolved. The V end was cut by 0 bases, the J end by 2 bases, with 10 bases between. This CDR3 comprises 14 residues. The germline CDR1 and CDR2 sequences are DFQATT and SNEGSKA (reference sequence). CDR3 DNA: TGCAGTGCTAGAGACCCGACAAGCAACACTGAAGCTTTCTTT. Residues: CSARDPTSNTEAFF.

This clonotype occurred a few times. The chain's CDR3 is CASSLFSPTEAFF. In nucleotides, the CDR3 is TGTGCCAGCAGCTTATTCAGCCCCACTGAAGCTTTCTTT. The gene calls are TRBV11-2 and TRBJ1-1; unclear D gene. The ends were cut back, 2 bases at V and 4 bases at J, with 8 bases in the middle. Germline loops: CDR1 SGHAT, CDR2 FQNNGV. CDR3 length: 13 amino acids.

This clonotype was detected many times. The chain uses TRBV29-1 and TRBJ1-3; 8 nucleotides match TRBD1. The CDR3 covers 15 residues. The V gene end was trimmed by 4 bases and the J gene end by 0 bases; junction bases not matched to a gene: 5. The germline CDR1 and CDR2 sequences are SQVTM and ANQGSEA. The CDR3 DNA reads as TGCAGCGTTGTTCGGACAGGGCTCTCTGGAAACACCATATATTTT. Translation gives CSVVRTGLSGNTIYF.